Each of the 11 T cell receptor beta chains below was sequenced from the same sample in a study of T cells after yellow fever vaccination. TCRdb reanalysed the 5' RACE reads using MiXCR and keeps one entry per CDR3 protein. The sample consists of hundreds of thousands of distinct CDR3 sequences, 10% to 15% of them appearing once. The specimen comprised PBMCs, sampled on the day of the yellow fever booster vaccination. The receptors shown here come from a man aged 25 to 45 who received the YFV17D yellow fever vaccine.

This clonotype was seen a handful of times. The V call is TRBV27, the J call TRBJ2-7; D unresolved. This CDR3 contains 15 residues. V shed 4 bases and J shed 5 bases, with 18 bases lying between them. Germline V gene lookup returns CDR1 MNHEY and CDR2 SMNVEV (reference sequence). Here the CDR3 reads CASSSGTIGFDEQYF. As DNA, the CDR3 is TGTGCCAGCAGTTCAGGTACGATTGGTTTCGACGAGCAGTACTTC.

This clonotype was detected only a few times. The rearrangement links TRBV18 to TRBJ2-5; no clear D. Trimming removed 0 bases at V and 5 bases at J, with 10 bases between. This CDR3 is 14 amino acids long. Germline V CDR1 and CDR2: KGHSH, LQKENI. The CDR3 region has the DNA TGTGCCAGCTCACCACCCCCAATCGGGGAGACCCAGTACTTC. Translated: CASSPPPIGETQYF.

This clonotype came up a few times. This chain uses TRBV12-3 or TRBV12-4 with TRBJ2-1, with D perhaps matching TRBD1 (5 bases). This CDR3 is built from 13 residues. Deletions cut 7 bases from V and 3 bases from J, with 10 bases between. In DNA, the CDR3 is TGTGCCAGCACCGAGGACAACTACAATGAGCAGTTCTTC. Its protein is CASTEDNYNEQFF.

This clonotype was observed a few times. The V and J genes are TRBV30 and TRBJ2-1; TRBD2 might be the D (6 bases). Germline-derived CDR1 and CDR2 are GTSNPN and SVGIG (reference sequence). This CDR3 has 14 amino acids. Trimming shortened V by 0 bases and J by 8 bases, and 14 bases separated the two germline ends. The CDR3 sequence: CAWSVLRGVYEQFF. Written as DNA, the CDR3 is TGTGCCTGGAGTGTACTTCGCGGGGTCTATGAGCAGTTCTTC.

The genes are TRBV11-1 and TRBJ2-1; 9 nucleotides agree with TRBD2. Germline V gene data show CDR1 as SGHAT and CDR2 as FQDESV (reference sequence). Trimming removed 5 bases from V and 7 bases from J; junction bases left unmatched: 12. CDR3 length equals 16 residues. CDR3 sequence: CASSPSLREGGNEQFF. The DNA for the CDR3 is TGTGCCAGCAGCCCGTCGCTGCGGGAGGGGGGGAATGAGCAGTTCTTC.

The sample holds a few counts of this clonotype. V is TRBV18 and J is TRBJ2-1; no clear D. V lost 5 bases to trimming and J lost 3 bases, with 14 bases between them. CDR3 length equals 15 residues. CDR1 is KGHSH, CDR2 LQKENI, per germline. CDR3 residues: CASSTNGVFYNEQFF. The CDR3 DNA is TGTGCCAGCTCAACGAACGGCGTTTTCTACAATGAGCAGTTCTTC.

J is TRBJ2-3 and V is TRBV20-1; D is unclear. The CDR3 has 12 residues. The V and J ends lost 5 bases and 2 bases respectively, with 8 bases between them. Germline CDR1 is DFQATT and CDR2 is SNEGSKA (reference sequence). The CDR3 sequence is CSAALNTDTQYF. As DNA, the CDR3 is TGCAGTGCTGCCCTAAACACAGATACGCAGTATTTT.

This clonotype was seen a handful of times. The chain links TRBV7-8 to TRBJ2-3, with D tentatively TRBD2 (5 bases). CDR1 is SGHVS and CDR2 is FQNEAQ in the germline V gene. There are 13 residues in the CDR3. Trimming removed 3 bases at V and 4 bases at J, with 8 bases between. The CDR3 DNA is TGTGCCAGCAGCTTCCGGGGTTCAGATACGCAGTATTTT. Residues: CASSFRGSDTQYF.

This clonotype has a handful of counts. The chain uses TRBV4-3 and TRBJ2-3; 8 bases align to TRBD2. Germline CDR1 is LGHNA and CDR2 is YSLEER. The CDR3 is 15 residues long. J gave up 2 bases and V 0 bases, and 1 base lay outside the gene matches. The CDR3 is CASSQDSGTTDTQYF. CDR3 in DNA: TGCGCCAGCAGCCAAGATAGCGGGACCACAGATACGCAGTATTTT.

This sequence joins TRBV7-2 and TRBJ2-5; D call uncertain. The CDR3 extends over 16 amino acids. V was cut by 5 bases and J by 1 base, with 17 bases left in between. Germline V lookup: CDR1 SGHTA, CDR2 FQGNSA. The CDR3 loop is CASSPPPMDRQETQYF. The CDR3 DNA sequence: TGTGCCAGCAGCCCCCCCCCGATGGATCGCCAAGAGACCCAGTACTTC.

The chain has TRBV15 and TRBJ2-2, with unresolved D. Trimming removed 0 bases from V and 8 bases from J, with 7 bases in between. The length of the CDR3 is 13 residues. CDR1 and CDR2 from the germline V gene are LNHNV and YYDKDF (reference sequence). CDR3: CATSRDVGGELFF. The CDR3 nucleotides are TGTGCCACCAGCAGAGATGTGGGTGGGGAGCTGTTTTTT.